These 21 T cell receptor beta chains share one sample of origin, sequenced in a study of beta chain features in type 1 diabetes. Expressed TCRB transcripts were sequenced, since all the RNA that had been isolated was reverse transcribed. Method: immunoSEQ multiplex PCR; TCRdb's copy keeps in-frame clones and lacks some. The sample carries about 400,000 clones, around 12% recorded once. Material: naive CD4+ T cells from blood. The origin of the receptors is a man aged 18 to 35 in good health.

Worth noting for this clone: The sample carries other DNA sequences with the same CDR3. The chain combines TRBV9 with TRBJ2-2, with 11 positions matching TRBD2. The trim removed 2 bases at V and 2 bases at J, leaving 2 bases unmatched. This CDR3 has 16 amino acids. The germline V gene encodes CDR1 SGDLS and CDR2 YYNGEE. The CDR3 is CASSVLAGGNTGELFF. The CDR3 DNA reads TGTGCCAGCAGCGTTCTAGCGGGAGGAAACACCGGGGAGCTGTTTTTT.

The J gene is TRBJ1-1, the V gene TRBV6-6; maybe TRBD1 (5 bases). CDR1 and CDR2 from the germline V gene are MNHNY and SVGAGI (reference sequence). Deletions cut 0 bases from V and 11 bases from J, with 7 bases between. The CDR3 covers 11 residues. The CDR3 DNA is TGTGCCAGCAGTTACTCTGGGGGGGCTTTCTTT. Amino acid sequence: CASSYSGGAFF.

The chain carries TRBV2 and TRBJ1-6; the D gene is possibly TRBD1 (6 bases). The CDR3 contains 15 residues. Trimming took 7 bases from V and 10 from J, leaving 20 bases between them. Germline V CDR1 and CDR2: SNHLY, FYNNEI. CDR3 residues: CASIALRDIGSPLHF. CDR3 coding DNA: TGTGCCAGCATCGCCCTCCGGGACATAGGCTCACCCCTCCACTTT.

This clone was seen only a few times. This chain links TRBV4-2 with TRBJ2-5, with 11 positions matching TRBD2. The junction had 9 bases not matched to a gene; V was cut back by 4 bases and J by 5 bases. This CDR3 comprises 16 residues. Germline CDR1 LGHNA, CDR2 YNFKEQ. This CDR3 reads CASSPTTSGIWETQYF. CDR3 DNA: TGTGCCAGCAGCCCTACGACTAGCGGGATCTGGGAGACCCAGTACTTC.

V gene TRBV7-2 combines with J gene TRBJ2-1; TRBD2 matches at 12 bases. V was clipped by 5 bases and J by 7 bases; unmatched bases: 9. The CDR3 sequence is 16 residues long. CDR1 SGHTA and CDR2 FQGNSA come from the germline V gene. The CDR3 protein is CASSVSLAGGPNEQFF. In nucleotides, the CDR3 is TGTGCCAGCAGCGTGAGCCTAGCGGGAGGGCCAAATGAGCAGTTCTTC.

This clone has a count of ten or more. V and J are TRBV11-1 and TRBJ2-5; D remains unclear. The V and J ends lost 5 bases and 1 base respectively, with 5 bases between them. This CDR3 region has 12 residues. The germline gives CDR1 SGHAT, CDR2 FQDESV (reference sequence). The CDR3 reads CASSVVQETQYF. The DNA of the CDR3 is TGTGCCAGCAGCGTCGTCCAAGAGACCCAGTACTTC.

This clone was seen a few times. The chain recombines TRBV7-8 with TRBJ2-7; D may be TRBD2 (5 bases). There are 13 residues in the CDR3. V gave up 5 bases and J gave up 2 bases, with 10 bases separating them. Looked up from germline, CDR1 is SGHVS and CDR2 is FQNEAQ. The CDR3 DNA reads TGTGCCAGCAGCCTGGACTTAGCCTACGAGCAGTACTTC. Residues: CASSLDLAYEQYF.

This clone was seen only a few times. CDR3 in amino acids: CASSLGLEQETQYF. Here the CDR3 DNA reads TGCGCCAGCAGCTTGGGGTTGGAGCAGGAGACCCAGTACTTC. The J gene is TRBJ2-5, the V gene TRBV5-1, with D uncertain. Germline values: CDR1 SGHRS, CDR2 YFSETQ. This CDR3 is built from 14 residues. The ends were cut back, 0 bases at V and 5 bases at J, with 11 bases in the middle.

In this sample, this clone turned up a few times. Other DNA sequences in the same sample also yield this CDR3. This chain uses TRBV7-3 with TRBJ1-1; D is unclear. The CDR3 is made up of 13 amino acids. CDR1 SGHTA and CDR2 FQGTGA come from the germline V gene. V lost 1 base and J lost 3, with 6 bases in between. CDR3 in amino acids: CASSLSRDTEAFF. The CDR3 region has the DNA TGTGCCAGCAGCTTAAGTCGGGACACTGAAGCTTTCTTT.

This clone was recorded a few times. V and J are TRBV27 and TRBJ2-4; 7 bases align to TRBD2. Germline CDR1 reads MNHEY; CDR2 reads SMNVEV (reference sequence). The junction had 9 bases not matched to a gene; V was cut back by 5 bases and J by 8 bases. CDR3 length equals 14 residues. Here the CDR3 reads CASSELAGRDIQYF. The DNA for the CDR3 is TGTGCCAGCAGTGAACTGGCAGGGAGGGACATTCAGTACTTC.

This chain uses TRBV7-3 with TRBJ2-1; 9 bases match TRBD2. This CDR3 comprises 16 residues. CDR1 and CDR2 (germline): SGHTA, FQGTGA. Trimming took 2 bases from V and 5 from J; bases not matched to a gene: 7. The CDR3 sequence: CASSLGGTSPNNEQFF. CDR3 bases: TGTGCCAGCAGCTTAGGCGGGACTAGCCCAAACAATGAGCAGTTCTTC.

This clone was seen only a few times. The V and J genes are TRBV5-1 and TRBJ1-2, with 8 bases aligning to TRBD1. Germline trimming cut 0 bases from V and 8 bases from J; bases unmatched to any gene: 6. Germline values: CDR1 SGHRS, CDR2 YFSETQ. There are 14 residues in the CDR3. CDR3 region: CASSLAQGAGGYTF. The CDR3 DNA reads as TGCGCCAGCAGCTTGGCTCAGGGGGCAGGAGGCTACACCTTC.

This clone was seen a few times. The rearrangement links TRBV7-2 to TRBJ2-3; 7 bases are shared with TRBD2. The junction had 6 bases not matched to a gene; V was cut back by 5 bases and J by 1 base. The length of the CDR3 is 15 residues. Germline CDR1 reads SGHTA; CDR2 reads FQGNSA. The CDR3 coding sequence is TGTGCCAGCAGCCGACTAGCTTCTCGCACAGATACGCAGTATTTT. It encodes CASSRLASRTDTQYF.

This chain joins TRBV7-6 and TRBJ2-6; D is perhaps TRBD1 (6 bases). The CDR3 covers 19 residues. The V end was cut by 1 base, the J end by 0 bases, with 16 bases between. CDR1 and CDR2 from the germline V gene are SGHVS and FNYEAQ. The CDR3 DNA reads as TGTGCCAGCAGCTTAGGTGGCAGGGGTATACTCTCTGGGGCCAACGTCCTGACTTTC. Translating gives CASSLGGRGILSGANVLTF.

This clone was seen a handful of times. The chain uses TRBV30 and TRBJ1-5, with TRBD1 identical over 7 bases. CDR1 is GTSNPN, CDR2 SVGIG, per germline (reference sequence). V dropped 8 bases and J dropped 9; count of bases not matched to a gene: 13. This CDR3 has 13 amino acids. CDR3 DNA sequence: TGTGCCGGGGACAGCGGCGGGCCTGGGCCCCAGCATTTT. Amino acid sequence: CAGDSGGPGPQHF.

This clone was observed at least ten times. Other DNA sequences within the sample encode an identical CDR3. This chain links TRBV18 with TRBJ1-1; D remains unclear. There are 13 residues in the CDR3. CDR1 and CDR2 (germline): KGHSH, LQKENI. The V end was cut by 1 base, the J end by 1 base, with 4 bases between. CDR3 in DNA: TGTGCCAGCTCACCACGGGCGAACACTGAAGCTTTCTTT. Amino acid sequence: CASSPRANTEAFF.

V usage is TRBV11-2 and J usage is TRBJ2-1; D remains ambiguous. Germline V lookup: CDR1 SGHAT, CDR2 FQNNGV. The length of the CDR3 is 14 residues. V lost 8 bases and J lost 1, with 12 bases in between. CDR3 in amino acids: CASGQTPSYNEQFF. CDR3 in DNA: TGTGCCAGCGGGCAGACCCCTTCCTACAATGAGCAGTTCTTC.

A few counts support this clone. The gene calls are TRBV28 and TRBJ2-2; 8 bases map to TRBD2. Germline lookup yields CDR1 MDHEN and CDR2 SYDVKM. CDR3 length equals 16 residues. V was pared by 5 bases and J by 5 bases, with 10 bases of the junction left unmatched. The CDR3, as DNA: TGTGCCAGCAGTAAACCGGGACTAGGGGGGACCGGGGAGCTGTTTTTT. Its protein is CASSKPGLGGTGELFF.

This clone has more than one count but fewer than ten. The chain couples TRBV5-1 to TRBJ2-1, with 13 nucleotides matching TRBD2. V shed 2 bases, J shed 6 bases, and the junction held 2 bases outside the gene matches. Germline V gene sequence: CDR1 SGHRS, CDR2 YFSETQ. The CDR3 contains 15 residues. This chain's CDR3 is CASSFWTSGGNEQFF. The CDR3 DNA follows: TGCGCCAGCAGCTTTTGGACTAGCGGGGGCAATGAGCAGTTCTTC.

This clone was detected only a few times. The J gene is TRBJ1-1, the V gene TRBV5-1; D call uncertain. There are 11 residues in the CDR3. Germline CDR1 and CDR2: SGHRS and YFSETQ. Trimming took off 2 bases at V and 11 bases at J, with 10 bases between the two ends. Here the CDR3 reads CASSFSGGAFF. CDR3 bases: TGCGCCAGCAGCTTTAGTGGCGGGGCTTTCTTT.

Comment on this clone: Since the CDR3 does not end with the conserved phenylalanine or tryptophan, this likely comes from a read error. The DNA is omitted, as the CDR3 cannot be located on it reliably, and the CDR3 follows TCRdb's listing. This chain connects TRBV10-3 to TRBJ2-7; no check of the table's D call, TRBD2, against the DNA was made. Germline V gives CDR1 ENHRY, CDR2 SYGVKD. Both ends counted, the CDR3 spans 8 residues. The CDR3 sequence is CAISESTR.